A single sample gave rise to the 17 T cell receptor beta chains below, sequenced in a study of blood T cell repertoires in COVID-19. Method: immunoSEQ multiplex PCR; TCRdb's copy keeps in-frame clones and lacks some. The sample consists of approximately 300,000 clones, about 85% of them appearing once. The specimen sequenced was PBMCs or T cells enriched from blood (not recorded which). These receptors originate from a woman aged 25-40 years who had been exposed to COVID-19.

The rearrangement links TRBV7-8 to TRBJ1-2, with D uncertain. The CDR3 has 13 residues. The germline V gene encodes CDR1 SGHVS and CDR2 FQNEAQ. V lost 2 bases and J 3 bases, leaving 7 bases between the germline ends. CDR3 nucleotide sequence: TGTGCCAGCAGCTTAACCACAGACTATGGCTACACCTTC. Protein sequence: CASSLTTDYGYTF.

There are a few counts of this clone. CDR3 residues: CASSSGLPYANEQFF. DNA for the CDR3: TGTGCCAGCAGTTCAGGACTTCCCTATGCCAATGAGCAGTTCTTC. This rearrangement joins TRBV27 to TRBJ2-1; maybe TRBD2 (5 bases). The CDR3 totals 15 residues. V shed 4 bases and J shed 6 bases, with 16 bases lying between them. Germline-derived CDR1 and CDR2 are MNHEY and SMNVEV (reference sequence).

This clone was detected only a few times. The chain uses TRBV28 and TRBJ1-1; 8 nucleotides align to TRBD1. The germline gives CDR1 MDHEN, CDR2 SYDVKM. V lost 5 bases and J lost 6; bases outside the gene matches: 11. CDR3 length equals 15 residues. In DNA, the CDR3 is TGTGCCAGCAGTATCCATCGTACAGGGGGAGCTGAAGCTTTCTTT. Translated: CASSIHRTGGAEAFF.

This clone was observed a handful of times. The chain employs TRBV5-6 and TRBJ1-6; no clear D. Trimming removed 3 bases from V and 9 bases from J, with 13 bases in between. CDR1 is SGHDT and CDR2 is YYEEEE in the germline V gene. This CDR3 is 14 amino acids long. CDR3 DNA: TGTGCCAGCAGCTCGGGTCAGATTGCTTCACCCCTCCACTTT. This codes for CASSSGQIASPLHF. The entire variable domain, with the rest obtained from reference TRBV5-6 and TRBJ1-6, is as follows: DAGVTQSPTHLIKTRGQQVTLRCSPKSGHDTVSWYQQALGQGPQFIFQYYEEEERQRGNFPDRFSGHQFPNYSSELNVNALLLGDSALYLCASSSGQIASPLHFGNGTRLTVT.

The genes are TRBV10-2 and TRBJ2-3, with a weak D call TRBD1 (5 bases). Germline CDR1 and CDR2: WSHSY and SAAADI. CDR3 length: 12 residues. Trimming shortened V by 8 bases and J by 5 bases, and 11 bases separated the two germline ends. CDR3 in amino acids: CASSGAEDTQYF. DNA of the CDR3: TGCGCCAGCTCTGGGGCGGAAGATACGCAGTATTTT.

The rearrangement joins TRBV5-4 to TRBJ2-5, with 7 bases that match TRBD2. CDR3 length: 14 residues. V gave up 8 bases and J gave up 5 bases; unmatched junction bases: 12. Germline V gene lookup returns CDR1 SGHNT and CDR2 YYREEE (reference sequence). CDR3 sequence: CASNIAGVSETQYF. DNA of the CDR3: TGTGCCAGTAATATTGCGGGAGTCTCTGAGACCCAGTACTTC. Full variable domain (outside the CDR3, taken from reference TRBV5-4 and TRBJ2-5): ETGVTQSPTHLIKTRGQQVTLRCSSQSGHNTVSWYQQALGQGPQFIFQYYREEENGRGNFPPRFSGLQFPNYSSELNVNALELDDSALYLCASNIAGVSETQYFGPGTRLLVL.

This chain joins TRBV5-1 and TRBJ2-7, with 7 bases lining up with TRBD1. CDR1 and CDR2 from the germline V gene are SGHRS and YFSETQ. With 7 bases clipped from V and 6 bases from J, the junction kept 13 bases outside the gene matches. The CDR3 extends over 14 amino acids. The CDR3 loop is CASEATGSSAEQYF. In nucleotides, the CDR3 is TGCGCCAGCGAAGCGACAGGGTCGTCGGCCGAGCAGTACTTC.

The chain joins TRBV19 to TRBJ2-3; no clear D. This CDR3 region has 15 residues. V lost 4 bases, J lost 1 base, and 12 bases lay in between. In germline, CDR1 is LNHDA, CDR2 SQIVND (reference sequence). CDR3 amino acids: CASSTSSTRTDTQYF. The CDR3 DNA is TGTGCCAGTAGTACCTCATCTACCCGCACAGATACGCAGTATTTT.

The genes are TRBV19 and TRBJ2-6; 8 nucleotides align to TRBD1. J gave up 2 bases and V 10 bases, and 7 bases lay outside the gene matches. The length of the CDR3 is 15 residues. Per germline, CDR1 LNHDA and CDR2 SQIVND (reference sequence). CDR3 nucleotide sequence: TGTGCCACCTCGGACAGGGTGACTGGGGCCAACGTCCTGACTTTC. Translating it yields CATSDRVTGANVLTF. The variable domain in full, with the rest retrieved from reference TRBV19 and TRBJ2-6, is DGGITQSPKYLFRKEGQNVTLSCEQNLNHDAMYWYRQDPGQGLRLIYYSQIVNDFQKGDIAEGYSVSREKKESFPLTVTSAQKNPTAFYLCATSDRVTGANVLTFGAGSRLTVL.

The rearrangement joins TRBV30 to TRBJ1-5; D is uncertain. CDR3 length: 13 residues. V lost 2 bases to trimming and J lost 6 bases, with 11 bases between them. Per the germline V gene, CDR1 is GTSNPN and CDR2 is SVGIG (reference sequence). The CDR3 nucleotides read TGTGCCTGGAGTCCCCAACATGGTCAGCCCCAGCATTTT. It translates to CAWSPQHGQPQHF. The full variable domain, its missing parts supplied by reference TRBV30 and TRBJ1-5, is SQTIHQWPATLVQPVGSPLSLECTVEGTSNPNLYWYRQAAGRGLQLLFYSVGIGQISSEVPQNLSASRPQDRQFILSSKKLLLSDSGFYLCAWSPQHGQPQHFGDGTRLSIL.

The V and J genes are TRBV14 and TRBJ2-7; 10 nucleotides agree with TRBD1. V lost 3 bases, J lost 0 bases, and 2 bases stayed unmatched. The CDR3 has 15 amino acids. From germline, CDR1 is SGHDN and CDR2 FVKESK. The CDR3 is CASSQGQGPSYEQYF. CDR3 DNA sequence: TGTGCCAGCAGCCAGGGACAGGGGCCCTCCTACGAGCAGTACTTC.

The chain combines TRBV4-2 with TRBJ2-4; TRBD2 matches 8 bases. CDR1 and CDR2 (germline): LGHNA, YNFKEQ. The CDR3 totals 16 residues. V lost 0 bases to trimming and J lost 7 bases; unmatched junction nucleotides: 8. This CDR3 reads CASSQDTGLGKNIQYF. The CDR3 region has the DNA TGTGCCAGCAGCCAAGATACGGGACTAGGAAAGAACATTCAGTACTTC.

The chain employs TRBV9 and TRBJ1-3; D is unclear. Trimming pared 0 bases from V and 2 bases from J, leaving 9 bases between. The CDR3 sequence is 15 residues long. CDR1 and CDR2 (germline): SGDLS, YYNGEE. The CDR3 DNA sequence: TGTGCCAGCAGCGTAGACGACTCCCCTGGAAACACCATATATTTT. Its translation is CASSVDDSPGNTIYF.

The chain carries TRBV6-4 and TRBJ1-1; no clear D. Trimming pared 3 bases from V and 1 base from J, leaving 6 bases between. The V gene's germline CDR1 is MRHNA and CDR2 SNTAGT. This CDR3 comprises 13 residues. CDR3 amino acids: CASSEQPNTEAFF. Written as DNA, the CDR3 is TGTGCCAGCAGTGAACAGCCGAACACTGAAGCTTTCTTT.

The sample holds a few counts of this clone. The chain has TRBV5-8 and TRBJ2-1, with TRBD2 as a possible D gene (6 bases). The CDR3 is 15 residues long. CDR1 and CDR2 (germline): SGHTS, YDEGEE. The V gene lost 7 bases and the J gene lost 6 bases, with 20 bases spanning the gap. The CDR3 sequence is CASFLRDWRGNEQFF. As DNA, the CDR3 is TGTGCCAGCTTTCTTAGGGACTGGCGTGGCAATGAGCAGTTCTTC.

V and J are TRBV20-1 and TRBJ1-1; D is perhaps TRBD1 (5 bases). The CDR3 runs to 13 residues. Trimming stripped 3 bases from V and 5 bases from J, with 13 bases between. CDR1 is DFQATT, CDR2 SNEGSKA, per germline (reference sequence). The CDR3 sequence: CSASVTGGTEAFF. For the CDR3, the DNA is TGCAGTGCTAGTGTCACGGGGGGGACTGAAGCTTTCTTT.

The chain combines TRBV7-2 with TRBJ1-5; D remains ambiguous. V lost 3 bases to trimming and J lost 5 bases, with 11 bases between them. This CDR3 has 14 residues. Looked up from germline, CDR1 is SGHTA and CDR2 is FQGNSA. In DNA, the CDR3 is TGTGCCAGCAGCTTTAAGACCGGGGATCAGCCCCAGCATTTT. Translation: CASSFKTGDQPQHF.